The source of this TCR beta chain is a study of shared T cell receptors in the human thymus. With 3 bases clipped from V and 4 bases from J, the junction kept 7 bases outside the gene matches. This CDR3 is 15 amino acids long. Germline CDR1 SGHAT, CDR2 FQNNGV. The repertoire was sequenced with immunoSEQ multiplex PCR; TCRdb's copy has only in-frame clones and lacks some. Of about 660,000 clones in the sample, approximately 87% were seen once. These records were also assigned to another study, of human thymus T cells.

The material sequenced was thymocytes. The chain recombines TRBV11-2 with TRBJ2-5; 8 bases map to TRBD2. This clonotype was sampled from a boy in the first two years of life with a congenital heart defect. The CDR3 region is CASSFAPGLGETQYF. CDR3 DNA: TGTGCCAGCAGCTTCGCCCCGGGACTAGGAGAGACCCAGTACTTC.